A selection of T cell receptor beta chains follows, all from one sample in a study of T cells in Graves' hyperthyroidism and ophthalmopathy. TCRdb redid the calling of the multiplex PCR reads with MiXCR, one entry per CDR3 protein. The sample consists of 400,000 to 500,000 distinct CDR3 sequences, roughly 15% of them appearing once. The source material was blood. The origin of the receptors is a man between 18 and 35 years old with Graves' ophthalmopathy. The CDR3 runs from the conserved cysteine through the conserved F or W. D genes are given only for firm matches. Clone size is given for some rows only: seen once, a few or many times, or a class if the clone is expanded.

D | size | J | V | DNA | CDR3
TRBD2 | few | TRBJ2-1 | TRBV5-1 | TGCGCCAGCAGCTTGGGCCTAGCGGGGGGTAGTGAGCAGTTCTTC | CASSLGLAGGSEQFF
- | few | TRBJ2-1 | TRBV10-1 | TGCGCCAGCAGTGCCCGGGAACCCTACAATGAGCAGTTCTTC | CASSAREPYNEQFF
- | many | TRBJ2-2 | TRBV12-3/TRBV12-4 | TGTGCCAGCACCCTCTGGGGGATCACCGGGGAGCTGTTTTTT | CASTLWGITGELFF
- | many | TRBJ2-4 | TRBV2 | TGTGCCAGCAGTGTTGGCCAGTGGGTAGCGCTAGCCAAAAACATTCAGTACTTC | CASSVGQWVALAKNIQYF
TRBD2 | - | TRBJ2-7 | TRBV5-1 | TGCGCCAGCAGCCCCTATTTAGCGGGGGGTTCCTACGAGCAGTACTTC | CASSPYLAGGSYEQYF
TRBD1 | - | TRBJ2-1 | TRBV19 | TGTGCCAGTAGCCCACAGGGGTATGAGCAGTTCTTC | CASSPQGYEQFF
- | many | TRBJ2-7 | TRBV2 | TGTGCCAGTACAGAGCGGAAAGCCTACGAGCAGTACTTC | CASTERKAYEQYF
TRBD1 | many | TRBJ1-1 | TRBV7-9 | TGTGCCAGCAGCCTGACAGGGGGCACCACTGAAGCTTTCTTT | CASSLTGGTTEAFF
- | few | TRBJ2-6 | TRBV29-1 | TGCAGCGTTATCTCTGGGGCCAACGTCCTGACTTTC | CSVISGANVLTF
- | many | TRBJ2-1 | TRBV27 | TGTGCCAGCAGTTTAGGACACCTCTACAATGAGCAGTTCTTC | CASSLGHLYNEQFF
TRBD1 | many | TRBJ2-1 | TRBV25-1 | TGTGCCAGCAGTGGGGGACAGGACTACAATGAGCAGTTCTTC | CASSGGQDYNEQFF
TRBD2 | few | TRBJ2-1 | TRBV7-9 | TGTGCCAGCAGCTTGGGGACTAGCGGGAGGCTTGGCAATGAGCAGTTCTTC | CASSLGTSGRLGNEQFF
TRBD1 | few | TRBJ2-7 | TRBV6-2/TRBV6-3 | TGTGCCAGCAACATAAGGACAGGGATCAACGAGCAGTACTTC | CASNIRTGINEQYF
- | - | TRBJ1-5 | TRBV12-3/TRBV12-4 | TGTGCCAGCAGGCTGGGGACCAGGGATGGCAATCAGCCCCAGCATTTT | CASRLGTRDGNQPQHF
- | many | TRBJ1-6 | TRBV11-2 | TGTGCCAGCAGCTTAGTGCTCAGGCGAGGGTGGAATTCACCCCTCCACTTT | CASSLVLRRGWNSPLHF
TRBD2 | many | TRBJ2-2 | TRBV5-6 | TGTGCCAGCAGCTTGGCGGGTCTAGCGGTGAACACCGGGGAGCTGTTTTTT | CASSLAGLAVNTGELFF
- | many | TRBJ2-7 | TRBV20-1 | TGCAGTGCTAGAGACGGGGGATCCTACGAGCAGTACTTC | CSARDGGSYEQYF
TRBD1 | - | TRBJ1-2 | TRBV2 | TGCGCCAGCACTCCGAAGGGACAGGAGAACTATGGCTACACCTTC | CASTPKGQENYGYTF
- | few | TRBJ1-2 | TRBV11-1 | TGTGCCGGCAGCCCCGGATTTAACTATGGCTACACCTTC | CAGSPGFNYGYTF
- | few | TRBJ2-1 | TRBV5-1 | TGCGCCAGCACAGGGGTCTCCTACAATGAGCAGTTCTTC | CASTGVSYNEQFF
- | few | TRBJ1-2 | TRBV14 | TGTGCCAGCAGCCCAGGTGTCGGCTACACCTTC | CASSPGVGYTF
- | few | TRBJ1-5 | TRBV24-1 | TGTGCCACCAGTGGCCCAGGGCTTCAGCCCCAGCATTTT | CATSGPGLQPQHF
- | - | TRBJ2-1 | TRBV7-9 | TGTGCCAGCGCCCCCCCCCCCCGCTCCTACAATGAGCAGTTCTTC | CASAPPPRSYNEQFF
- | few | TRBJ1-4 | TRBV5-1 | TGCGCCAGCAGCGTCCGGGGGGCAACTAATGAAAAACTGTTTTTT | CASSVRGATNEKLFF
- | many | TRBJ1-1 | TRBV11-2 | TGTGCCAGCAGCGCTCAGGCTCCCCCGGCTGAAGCTTTCTTT | CASSAQAPPAEAFF
TRBD2 | once | TRBJ2-3 | TRBV13 | TGTGCCAGCAGCCTGACTAGCGGGGCTTTCACAGATACGCAGTATTTT | CASSLTSGAFTDTQYF